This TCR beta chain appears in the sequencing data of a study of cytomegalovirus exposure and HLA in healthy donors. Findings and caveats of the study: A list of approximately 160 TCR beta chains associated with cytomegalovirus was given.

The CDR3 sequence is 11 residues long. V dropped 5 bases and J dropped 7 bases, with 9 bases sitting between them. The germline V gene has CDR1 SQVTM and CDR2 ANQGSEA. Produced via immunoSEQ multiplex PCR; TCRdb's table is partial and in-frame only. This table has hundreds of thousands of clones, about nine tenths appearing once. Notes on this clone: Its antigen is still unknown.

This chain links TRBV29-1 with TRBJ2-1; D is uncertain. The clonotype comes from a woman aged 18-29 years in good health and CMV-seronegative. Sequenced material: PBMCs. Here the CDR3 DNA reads TGCAGCGTTATTCCAGTTAATGAGCAGTTCTTC. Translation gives CSVIPVNEQFF.